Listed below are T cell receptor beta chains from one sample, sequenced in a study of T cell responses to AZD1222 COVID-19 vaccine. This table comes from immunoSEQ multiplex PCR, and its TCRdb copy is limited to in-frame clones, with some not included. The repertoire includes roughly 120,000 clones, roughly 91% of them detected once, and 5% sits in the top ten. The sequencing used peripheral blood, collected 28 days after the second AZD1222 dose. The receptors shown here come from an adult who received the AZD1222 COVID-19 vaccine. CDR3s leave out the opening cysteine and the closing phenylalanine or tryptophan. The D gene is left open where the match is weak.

CDR3 protein: ASSLNGTSGRYTGELF
V gene: TRBV7-3
J gene: TRBJ2-2
D gene: TRBD2

CDR3 protein: ASSERGPYEQY
V gene: TRBV25-1
J gene: TRBJ2-7
D gene: NA

CDR3 protein: SVMTGTANTGELF
V gene: TRBV29-1
J gene: TRBJ2-2
D gene: TRBD1

CDR3 protein: ASSWRGRGSDEQF
V gene: TRBV5-8
J gene: TRBJ2-1
D gene: NA

CDR3 protein: ASRTGPNEKLF
V gene: TRBV18
J gene: TRBJ1-4
D gene: TRBD1

CDR3 protein: ASSAGIFYGYT
V gene: TRBV27
J gene: TRBJ1-2
D gene: NA

CDR3 protein: ASSGTVGNSNQPQH
V gene: TRBV7-6
J gene: TRBJ1-5
D gene: TRBD1

CDR3 protein: ASSQLKGTHEQY
V gene: TRBV18
J gene: TRBJ2-7
D gene: NA

CDR3 protein: ASSQSTSGTYNEQF
V gene: TRBV3-1/TRBV3-2
J gene: TRBJ2-1
D gene: TRBD2

CDR3 protein: ASSVVTLNAGYT
V gene: TRBV2
J gene: TRBJ1-2
D gene: NA

CDR3 protein: ASRGTSGGYEQY
V gene: TRBV2
J gene: TRBJ2-7
D gene: TRBD2

CDR3 protein: ARSLELGRSNYGYT
V gene: TRBV5-3
J gene: TRBJ1-2
D gene: NA

CDR3 protein: SVSGQGAWETQY
V gene: TRBV29-1
J gene: TRBJ2-5
D gene: TRBD1

CDR3 protein: ASNRKDTRECEQY
V gene: TRBV23-1
J gene: TRBJ2-7
D gene: NA

CDR3 protein: ATTGMALKLF
V gene: TRBV28
J gene: TRBJ1-4
D gene: NA

CDR3 protein: ASSSFVTGRNSYEQY
V gene: TRBV11-2
J gene: TRBJ2-7
D gene: NA

CDR3 protein: AWSTQGAVSSPLH
V gene: TRBV30
J gene: TRBJ1-6
D gene: TRBD1

CDR3 protein: ASSYTSGVYEQY
V gene: TRBV7-2
J gene: TRBJ2-7
D gene: TRBD2

CDR3 protein: ASSIGVEQPQH
V gene: TRBV19
J gene: TRBJ1-5
D gene: NA

CDR3 protein: ASSTSGGTYEQY
V gene: TRBV28
J gene: TRBJ2-7
D gene: NA

CDR3 protein: SGRWRDEQY
V gene: TRBV29-1
J gene: TRBJ2-7
D gene: NA

CDR3 protein: ASRDRGDSPLH
V gene: TRBV7-9
J gene: TRBJ1-6
D gene: TRBD1

CDR3 protein: ASSYRQGNYGYT
V gene: TRBV6-5
J gene: TRBJ1-2
D gene: TRBD1

CDR3 protein: ASSEYKQF
V gene: TRBV6-1
J gene: TRBJ2-1
D gene: NA

CDR3 protein: ASSLHRRDYGYT
V gene: TRBV7-2
J gene: TRBJ1-2
D gene: NA

CDR3 protein: ASRKLNTEAF
V gene: TRBV12-3/TRBV12-4
J gene: TRBJ1-1
D gene: NA

CDR3 protein: ASSTDPTGSSGNTIY
V gene: TRBV5-1
J gene: TRBJ1-3
D gene: NA

CDR3 protein: ASRQGQGAFYGYT
V gene: TRBV6-5
J gene: TRBJ1-2
D gene: TRBD1

CDR3 protein: ASSIIAVEKLF
V gene: TRBV19
J gene: TRBJ1-4
D gene: NA

CDR3 protein: ASRSLTGNTIY
V gene: TRBV2
J gene: TRBJ1-3
D gene: NA

CDR3 protein: ASSLALQGHTIY
V gene: TRBV5-1
J gene: TRBJ1-3
D gene: TRBD1

CDR3 protein: ATSRGGRVGDYGYT
V gene: TRBV15
J gene: TRBJ1-2
D gene: NA

CDR3 protein: ASSFGFGQIQETQY
V gene: TRBV7-2
J gene: TRBJ2-5
D gene: NA

CDR3 protein: ASSLTATNEKLF
V gene: TRBV6-5
J gene: TRBJ1-4
D gene: NA

CDR3 protein: ASSLLGPGELF
V gene: TRBV6-2/TRBV6-3
J gene: TRBJ2-2
D gene: NA

CDR3 protein: ASTRDRTDTQY
V gene: TRBV5-1
J gene: TRBJ2-3
D gene: TRBD1